This TCR beta chain comes out of a study of tumor and adjacent non-tumor tissue in lung cancer. Overall study context: Samples averaged approximately 3.9 million productive TCRbeta reads each. Overall study results and limits: Tumor TCR diversity, when higher, was linked to shorter survival.

V was cut by 0 bases and J by 2 bases, with 8 bases left in between. This CDR3 contains 15 residues. Germline CDR1 and CDR2: MNHEY and SMNVEV (reference sequence). About this clonotype: Its antigen remains unknown.

TCRbeta libraries were built with three rounds of nested PCR, modified from ARM-PCR. One entry per CDR3 protein results from TCRdb running MiXCR on the multiplex PCR reads. The sample lists 50,000 to 70,000 distinct CDR3 sequences; roughly 60% were seen once. This sample's RNA came from whole unsorted tissue. The normal lung tissue was taken more than 3 cm from the tumor edge. The genes are TRBV27 and TRBJ2-1; D gene uncertain. Material for sequencing was distant non-tumor lung tissue. This TCR was sampled from an older man with non-small cell lung cancer. The CDR3 nucleotides are TGTGCCAGCAGTTTATCAGACCCAGCCTACAATGAGCAGTTCTTC. It specifies CASSLSDPAYNEQFF.